This note documents a single TCR beta chain sequence. Clones were sequenced by immunoSEQ multiplex PCR, and TCRdb holds only the in-frame ones, with some missing. The data show 300,000 to 450,000 clones, about 90% seen once. The sample is drawn from a study of blood T cell repertoires in COVID-19. Looking at the study overall: In each case, the material was cDNA or gDNA derived from T cells, B-cell-depleted T cells, or PBMCs.

With V trimmed by 5 bases and J by 0 bases, 5 bases remained unmatched. CDR3 size: 15 residues. Germline-derived CDR1 and CDR2 are SGHVS and FQNEAQ. Sequenced: peripheral blood. This chain connects TRBV7-8 to TRBJ1-1; 8 bases fit TRBD1. The source of this sequence is a woman under 40 with COVID-19, enrolled during active disease. In DNA, the CDR3 is TGTGCCAGCAGCCCGGGACAGGCCATGAACACTGAAGCTTTCTTT. It specifies CASSPGQAMNTEAFF.